This T cell receptor (beta chain) stems from a study of T-cell reconstitution after alpha-beta-depleted transplantation in children. Study results and limitations: There were some patients whose high TCRbeta diversity at day 60 came from surviving recipient T cells and thymic progenitors. T cells produced anew were the main source of T-cell counts and diversity one year after transplant. Several hundred expanded graft clones reportedly were the source of alpha-beta T cells about two months after transplant.

Unique molecular identifiers tagged the TCRbeta library. TCRdb fed the PCR reads into MiXCR, producing one record per CDR3 protein. The sample shows 45,000 to 55,000 distinct CDR3 sequences, around 9% of them seen only once. This clonotype has more than one count but fewer than ten. Its antigen is currently unknown. The CDR3 has 13 residues. CDR1 is MNHEY, CDR2 SMNVEV, per germline (reference sequence). Deletions cut 3 bases from V and 6 bases from J, with 9 bases between. V and J are TRBV27 and TRBJ2-1; D might be TRBD2 (6 bases). This TCR was recovered from a male patient between 2 and 15 years old who had a stem cell transplant for chronic granulomatous disease, so the T cells may come from the graft donor. Sequencing used PBMCs, mostly from graft donor cells, obtained 60 days after TCRalphabeta/CD19-depleted stem cell transplant. In nucleotides, the CDR3 is TGTGCCAGCAGTTTTTCCGGGAGCAATGAGCAGTTCTTC. Encoded protein: CASSFSGSNEQFF.